This T cell receptor beta chain appears in the sequencing data of a study of blood T cell repertoires in COVID-19. Libraries were prepared by immunoSEQ multiplex PCR; TCRdb keeps only in-frame clonotypes and omits some of them. In the table there are more than 100,000 clones, about 88% of which are singletons. The germline CDR1 and CDR2 sequences are KGHDR and SFDVKD. Trimming removed 9 bases at V and 3 bases at J, with 15 bases between. The CDR3 is 14 residues long. This clonotype originated in a man aged 40-49 years with acute COVID-19. The V gene is TRBV24-1, the J gene TRBJ2-3, with a possible D match to TRBD1 (6 bases). The specimen sequenced was PBMCs or T cells enriched from blood (not recorded which). For the CDR3, the DNA is TGTGCCACCCGGGACACCAGGGAGACAGATACGCAGTATTTT. Residues: CATRDTRETDTQYF.